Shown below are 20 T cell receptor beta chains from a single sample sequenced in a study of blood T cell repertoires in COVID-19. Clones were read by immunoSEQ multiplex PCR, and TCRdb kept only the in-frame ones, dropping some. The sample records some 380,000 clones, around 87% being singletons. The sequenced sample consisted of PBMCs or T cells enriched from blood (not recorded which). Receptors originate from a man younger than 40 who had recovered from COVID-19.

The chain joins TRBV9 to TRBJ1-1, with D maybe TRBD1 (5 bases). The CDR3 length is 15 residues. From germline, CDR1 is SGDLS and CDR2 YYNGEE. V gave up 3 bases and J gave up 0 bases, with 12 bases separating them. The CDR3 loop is CASSGSGGMNTEAFF. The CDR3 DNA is TGTGCCAGCAGCGGCTCCGGGGGGATGAACACTGAAGCTTTCTTT. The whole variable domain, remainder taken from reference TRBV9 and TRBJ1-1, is DSGVTQTPKHLITATGQRVTLRCSPRSGDLSVYWYQQSLDQGLQFLIQYYNGEERAKGNILERFSAQQFPDLHSELNLSSLELGDSALYFCASSGSGGMNTEAFFGQGTRLTVV.

The CDR3 protein is CASSQDSGVSYNEQFF. CDR3 DNA sequence: TGCGCCAGCAGCCAAGATAGCGGGGTTTCCTACAATGAGCAGTTCTTC. The V gene is TRBV4-1, the J gene TRBJ2-1; 8 positions agree with TRBD2. Losses at the gene ends were 0 bases for V and 1 base for J; bases not matched to a gene: 2. The germline V gene has CDR1 MGHRA and CDR2 YSYEKL. The CDR3 loop spans 16 amino acids.

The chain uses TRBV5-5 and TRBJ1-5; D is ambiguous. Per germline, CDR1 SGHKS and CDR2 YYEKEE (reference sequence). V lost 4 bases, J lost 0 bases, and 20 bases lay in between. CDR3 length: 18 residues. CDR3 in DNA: TGTGCCAGCAGCCCCAAGAGTGGGCTCCTCTATAGCAATCAGCCCCAGCATTTT. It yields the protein CASSPKSGLLYSNQPQHF.

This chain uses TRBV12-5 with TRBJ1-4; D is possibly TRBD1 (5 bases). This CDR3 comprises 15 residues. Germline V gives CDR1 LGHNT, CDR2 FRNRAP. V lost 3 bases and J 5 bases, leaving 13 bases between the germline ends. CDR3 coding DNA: TGTGCTAGTGGTTTTTCCCAGGGTCAAAATGAAAAACTGTTTTTT. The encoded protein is CASGFSQGQNEKLFF.

The CDR3 loop reads CASSVNGEAIQYF. The CDR3 nucleotides are TGTGCCAGCAGCGTTAATGGGGAGGCCATTCAGTACTTC. The V and J genes are TRBV9 and TRBJ2-4; D might be TRBD2 (6 bases). Germline assignment: CDR1 SGDLS and CDR2 YYNGEE. V dropped 2 bases and J dropped 9 bases, with 12 bases sitting between them. This CDR3 spans 13 amino acids.

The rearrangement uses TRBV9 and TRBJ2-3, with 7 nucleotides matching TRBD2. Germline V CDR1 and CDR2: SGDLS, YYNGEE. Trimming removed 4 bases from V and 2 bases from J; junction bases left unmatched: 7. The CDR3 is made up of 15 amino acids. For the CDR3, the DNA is TGTGCCAGCAGCAGCCGGCGGGGGTCCACAGATACGCAGTATTTT. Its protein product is CASSSRRGSTDTQYF.

The CDR3 reads CASSDTQGLAGYTF. Here the CDR3 DNA reads TGTGCCAGCAGCGATACCCAGGGCCTGGCTGGCTACACCTTC. The chain couples TRBV3-1 (or the pseudogene TRBV3-2) to TRBJ1-2; D is perhaps TRBD1 (5 bases). The CDR3 covers 14 residues. Germline V gene data show CDR1 as LGHDT and CDR2 as YNNKEL (reference sequence). V dropped 5 bases and J dropped 7 bases, with 17 bases sitting between them.

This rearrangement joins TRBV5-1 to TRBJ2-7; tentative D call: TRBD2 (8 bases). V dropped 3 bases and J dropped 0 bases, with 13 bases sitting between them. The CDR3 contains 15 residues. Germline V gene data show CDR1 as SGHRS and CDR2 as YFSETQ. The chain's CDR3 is CASSSGGTDSYEQYF. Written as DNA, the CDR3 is TGCGCCAGCAGCTCGGGGGGGACAGACTCCTACGAGCAGTACTTC.

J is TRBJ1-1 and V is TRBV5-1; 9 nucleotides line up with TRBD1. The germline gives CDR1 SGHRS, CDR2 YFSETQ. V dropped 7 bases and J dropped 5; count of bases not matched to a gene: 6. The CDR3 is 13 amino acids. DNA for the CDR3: TGCGCCAGCGCAACAGGGGGCGGGACTGAAGCTTTCTTT. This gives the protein CASATGGGTEAFF.

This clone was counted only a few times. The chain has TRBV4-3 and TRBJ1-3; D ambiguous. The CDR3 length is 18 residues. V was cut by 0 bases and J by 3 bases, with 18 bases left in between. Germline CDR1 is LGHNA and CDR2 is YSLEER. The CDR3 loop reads CASSQDQIPEWFGNTIYF. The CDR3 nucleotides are TGCGCCAGCAGCCAAGATCAAATTCCTGAGTGGTTTGGAAACACCATATATTTT.

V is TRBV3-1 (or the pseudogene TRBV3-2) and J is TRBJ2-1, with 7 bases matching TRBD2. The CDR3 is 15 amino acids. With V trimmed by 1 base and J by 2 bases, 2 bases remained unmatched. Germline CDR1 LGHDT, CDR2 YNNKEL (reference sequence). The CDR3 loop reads CASSQGSGAYNEQFF. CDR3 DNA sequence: TGTGCCAGCAGCCAAGGAAGCGGGGCCTACAATGAGCAGTTCTTC.

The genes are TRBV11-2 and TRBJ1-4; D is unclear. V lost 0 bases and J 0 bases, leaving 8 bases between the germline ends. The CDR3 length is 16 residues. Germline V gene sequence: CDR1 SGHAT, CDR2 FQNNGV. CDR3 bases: TGTGCCAGCAGCTTAGAGGGCAAATCAACTAATGAAAAACTGTTTTTT. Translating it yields CASSLEGKSTNEKLFF.

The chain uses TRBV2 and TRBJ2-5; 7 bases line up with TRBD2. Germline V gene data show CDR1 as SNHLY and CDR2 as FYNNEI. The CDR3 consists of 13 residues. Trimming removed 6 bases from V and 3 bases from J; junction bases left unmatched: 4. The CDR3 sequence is CASRTGLEETQYF. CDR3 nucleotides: TGTGCCAGCAGGACCGGACTAGAAGAGACCCAGTACTTC.

CDR3 sequence reads: CASSPIALGGTEAFF. The CDR3 DNA is TGCGCCAGCAGCCCTATAGCCTTGGGGGGCACTGAAGCTTTCTTT. The V and J genes are TRBV4-1 and TRBJ1-1, with D perhaps TRBD1 (5 bases). Trimming pared 4 bases from V and 4 bases from J, leaving 16 bases between. The CDR3 length is 15 residues. Germline values: CDR1 MGHRA, CDR2 YSYEKL.

CDR3 sequence: CASRDGGIKNIQYF. CDR3 coding DNA: TGCGCCAGCCGAGATGGAGGAATCAAAAACATTCAGTACTTC. The chain has TRBV10-2 and TRBJ2-4; D perhaps matches TRBD2 (5 bases). V lost 8 bases to trimming and J lost 3 bases, with 14 bases between them. The CDR3 is 14 residues long. Germline CDR1 and CDR2: WSHSY and SAAADI.

CDR3 sequence: CAWSPGGQETQYF. Here the CDR3 DNA reads TGTGCCTGGTCTCCCGGGGGACAAGAGACCCAGTACTTC. The gene calls are TRBV30 and TRBJ2-5, with a weak D call TRBD2 (6 bases). CDR1 is GTSNPN and CDR2 is SVGIG in the germline V gene (reference sequence). Trimming shortened V by 5 bases and J by 2 bases, and 12 bases separated the two germline ends. The CDR3 extends over 13 amino acids.

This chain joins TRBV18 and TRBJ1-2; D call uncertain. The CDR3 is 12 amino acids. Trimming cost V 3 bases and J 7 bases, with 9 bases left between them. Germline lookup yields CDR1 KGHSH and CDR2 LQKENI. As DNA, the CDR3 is TGTGCCAGCTCACCTCCCGGACTTGGCTACACCTTC. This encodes CASSPPGLGYTF.

The CDR3 coding sequence is TGTGCCAGCAGTCCGTGGGCCTCTGGGGCCAACGTCCTGACTTTC. Protein: CASSPWASGANVLTF. The chain employs TRBV6-5 and TRBJ2-6; D is undetermined. Per the germline V gene, CDR1 is MNHEY and CDR2 is SVGAGI. The CDR3 contains 15 residues. V lost 5 bases, J lost 0 bases, and 8 bases lay in between.

The CDR3 region has the DNA TGTGCCAGCAGCTTCCCGGGACAGGGTCACTATGGCTACACCTTC. Its translation is CASSFPGQGHYGYTF. The chain carries TRBV7-9 and TRBJ1-2, with 9 bases aligning to TRBD1. The CDR3 is made up of 15 amino acids. Germline V CDR1 and CDR2: SEHNR, FQNEAQ (reference sequence). J was trimmed by 3 bases and V by 3 bases; bases with no gene match: 5. The full variable domain, rest sourced from reference TRBV7-9 and TRBJ1-2, is DTGVSQNPRHKITKRGQNVTFRCDPISEHNRLYWYRQTLGQGPEFLTYFQNEAQLEKSRLLSDRFSAERPKGSFSTLEIQRTEQGDSAMYLCASSFPGQGHYGYTFGSGTRLTVV.

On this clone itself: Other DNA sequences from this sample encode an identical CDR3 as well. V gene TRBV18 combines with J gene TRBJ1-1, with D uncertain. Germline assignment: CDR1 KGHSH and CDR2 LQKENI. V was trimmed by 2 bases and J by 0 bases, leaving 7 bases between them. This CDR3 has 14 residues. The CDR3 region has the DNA TGTGCCAGCTCACCAGCAGGCCTGAACACTGAAGCTTTCTTT. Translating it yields CASSPAGLNTEAFF.